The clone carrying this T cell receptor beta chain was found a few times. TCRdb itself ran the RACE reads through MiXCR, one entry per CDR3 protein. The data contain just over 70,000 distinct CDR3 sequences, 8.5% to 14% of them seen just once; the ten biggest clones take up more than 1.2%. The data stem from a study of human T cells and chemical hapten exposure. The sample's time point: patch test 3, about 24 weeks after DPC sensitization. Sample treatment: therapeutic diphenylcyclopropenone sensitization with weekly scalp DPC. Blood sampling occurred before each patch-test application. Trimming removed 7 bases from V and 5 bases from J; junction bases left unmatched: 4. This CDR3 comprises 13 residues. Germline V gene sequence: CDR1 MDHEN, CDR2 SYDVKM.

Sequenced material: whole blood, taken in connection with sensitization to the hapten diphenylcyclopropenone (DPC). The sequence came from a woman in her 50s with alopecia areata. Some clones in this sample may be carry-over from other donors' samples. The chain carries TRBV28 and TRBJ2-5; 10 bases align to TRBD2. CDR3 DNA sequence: TGTGCCAGCAAGCGGGGGGGCCGTGAGACCCAGTACTTC. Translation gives CASKRGGRETQYF.